Sequencing of this TCR beta chain was carried out in a study of cytomegalovirus exposure and HLA in healthy donors. The CDR3 totals 14 residues. Trimming removed 4 bases at V and 1 base at J, with 10 bases between. The V gene's germline CDR1 is MDHEN and CDR2 SYDVKM. The PCR had 60 Vbeta and 13 Jbeta primers. The assay was immunoSEQ multiplex PCR, and TCRdb's table has in-frame clones only and misses some. In the table there are approximately 220,000 clones, 70% to 85% of which are singletons. Sequenced input: PBMCs. The sequence came from a girl aged 2 to 9 in good health and CMV-seronegative. This chain connects TRBV28 to TRBJ1-1; TRBD1 might be the D (6 bases). Here the CDR3 reads CASSSRGGNTEAFF. For the CDR3, the DNA is TGTGCCAGCAGTTCCCGAGGGGGGAACACTGAAGCTTTCTTT.